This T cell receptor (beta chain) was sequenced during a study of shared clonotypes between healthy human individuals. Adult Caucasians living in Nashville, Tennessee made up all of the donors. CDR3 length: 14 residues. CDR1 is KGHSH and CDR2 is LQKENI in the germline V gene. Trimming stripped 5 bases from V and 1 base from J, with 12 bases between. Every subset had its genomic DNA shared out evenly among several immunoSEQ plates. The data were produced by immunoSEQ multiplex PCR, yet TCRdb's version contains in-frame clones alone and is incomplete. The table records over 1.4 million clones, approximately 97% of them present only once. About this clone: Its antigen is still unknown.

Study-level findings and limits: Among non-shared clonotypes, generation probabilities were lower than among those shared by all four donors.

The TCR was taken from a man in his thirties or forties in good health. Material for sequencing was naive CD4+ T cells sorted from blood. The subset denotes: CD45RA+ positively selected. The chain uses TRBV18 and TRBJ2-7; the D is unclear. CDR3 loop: CASSMNAGSYEQYF. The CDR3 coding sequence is TGTGCCAGCTCAATGAATGCAGGATCCTACGAGCAGTACTTC.